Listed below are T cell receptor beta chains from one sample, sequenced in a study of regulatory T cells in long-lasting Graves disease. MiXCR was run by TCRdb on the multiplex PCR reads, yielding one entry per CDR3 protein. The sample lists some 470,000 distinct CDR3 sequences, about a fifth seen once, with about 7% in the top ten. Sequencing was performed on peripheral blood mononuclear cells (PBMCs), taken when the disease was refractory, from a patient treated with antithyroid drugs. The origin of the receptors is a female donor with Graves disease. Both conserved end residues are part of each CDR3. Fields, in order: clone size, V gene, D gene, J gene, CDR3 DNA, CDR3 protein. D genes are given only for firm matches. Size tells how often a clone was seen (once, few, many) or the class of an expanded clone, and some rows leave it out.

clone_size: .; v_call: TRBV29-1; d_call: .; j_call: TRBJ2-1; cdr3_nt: TGCAGCGTAGACTTGACAGGAAAGGTGGACAATGAGCAGTTCTTC; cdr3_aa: CSVDLTGKVDNEQFF
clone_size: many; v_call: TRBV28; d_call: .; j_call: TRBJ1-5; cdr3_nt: TGTGCCAGCAGTTTACAATTCGGCAGAGGGGTCCAGCCCCAGCATTTT; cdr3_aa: CASSLQFGRGVQPQHF
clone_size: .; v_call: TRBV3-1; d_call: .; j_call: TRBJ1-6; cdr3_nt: TGTGCCAGCAGCCAAGTCTTCGCCGGGAATTCACCCCTCCACTTT; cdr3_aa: CASSQVFAGNSPLHF
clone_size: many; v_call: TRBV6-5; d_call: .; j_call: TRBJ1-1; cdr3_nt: TGTGCCAGCAGTTTTGGTGGTGTGGACACTGAAGCTTTCTTT; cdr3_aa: CASSFGGVDTEAFF
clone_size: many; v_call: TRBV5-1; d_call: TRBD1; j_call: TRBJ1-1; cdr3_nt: TGCGCCAGCAGCCGTCGGACCGATCTGGCGGGACAGTCTGAAGCTTTCTTT; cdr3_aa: CASSRRTDLAGQSEAFF
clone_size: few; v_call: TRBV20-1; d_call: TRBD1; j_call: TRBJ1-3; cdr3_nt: TGCAGTGCGGTAACAGGGGGCTCTGGAAACACCATATATTTT; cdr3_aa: CSAVTGGSGNTIYF
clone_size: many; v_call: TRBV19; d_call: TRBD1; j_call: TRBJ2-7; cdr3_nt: TGTGCCAGTAGTATCGGACAGGCGGACGAGCAGTACTTC; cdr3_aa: CASSIGQADEQYF
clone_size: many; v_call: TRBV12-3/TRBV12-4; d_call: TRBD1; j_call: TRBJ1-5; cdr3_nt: TGTGCCAGCAGCCTCGGGACAGGGGGCCATCAGCCCCAGCATTTT; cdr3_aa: CASSLGTGGHQPQHF
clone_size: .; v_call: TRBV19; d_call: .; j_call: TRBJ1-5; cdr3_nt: TGTGCCAGTAGTATCGGGCCAGATCTTTTTAGCAATCAGCCCCAGCATTTT; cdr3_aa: CASSIGPDLFSNQPQHF
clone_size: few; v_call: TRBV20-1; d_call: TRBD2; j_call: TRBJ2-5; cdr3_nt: TGCAGTGCTAGTAGGGAGTCTAGCGGGGGACAAGAGACCCAGTACTTC; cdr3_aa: CSASRESSGGQETQYF
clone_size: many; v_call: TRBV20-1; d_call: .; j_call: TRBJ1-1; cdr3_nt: TGCAGTGCTAGATCCTCGTCCGGGGGGATCACTGAAGCTTTCTTT; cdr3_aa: CSARSSSGGITEAFF
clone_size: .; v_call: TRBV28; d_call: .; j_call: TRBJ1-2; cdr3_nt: TGTGCCAGCAGTTTATTAAGGGTTAGCGGCTACACCTTC; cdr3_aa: CASSLLRVSGYTF
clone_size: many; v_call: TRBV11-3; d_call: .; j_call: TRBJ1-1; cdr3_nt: TGTGCCAGCAGCTTAGTCAGTGGGGGCACTGAAGCTTTCTTT; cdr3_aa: CASSLVSGGTEAFF
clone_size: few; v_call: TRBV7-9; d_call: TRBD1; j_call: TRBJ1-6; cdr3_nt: TGTGCCAGCAGGACGCGGACAGGGAGGGAGAATTCACCCCTCCACTTT; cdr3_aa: CASRTRTGRENSPLHF
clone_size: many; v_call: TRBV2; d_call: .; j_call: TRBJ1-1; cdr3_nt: TGTGCCCTCAGCGGGGAGGGGTTGAACACTGAAGCTTTCTTT; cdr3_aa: CALSGEGLNTEAFF
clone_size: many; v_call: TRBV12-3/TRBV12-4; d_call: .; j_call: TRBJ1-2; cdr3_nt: TGTGCCAGCAGTTTAACGGAGGGTTGGGGCTACACCTTC; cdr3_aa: CASSLTEGWGYTF
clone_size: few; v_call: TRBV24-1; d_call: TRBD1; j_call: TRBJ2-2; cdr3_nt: TGTGCCACCAGTGAGCCCCAACAGGGGAGGGAGCTGTTTTTT; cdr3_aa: CATSEPQQGRELFF
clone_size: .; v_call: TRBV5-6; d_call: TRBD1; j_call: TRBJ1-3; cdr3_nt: TGTGCCAGCAGCTTGACAGGGGATGACTACCCGTCTGGAAACACCATATATTTT; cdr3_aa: CASSLTGDDYPSGNTIYF
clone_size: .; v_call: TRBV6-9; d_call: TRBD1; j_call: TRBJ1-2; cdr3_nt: TGTGCCAGCAGTTACCTTATGGGACAGGGGGCATCAAACTATGGCTACACCTTC; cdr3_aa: CASSYLMGQGASNYGYTF
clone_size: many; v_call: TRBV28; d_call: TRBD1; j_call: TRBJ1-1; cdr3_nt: TGTGCCAGCAGTTCGCCAGGACAGGGTATTTCGAACACTGAAGCTTTCTTT; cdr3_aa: CASSSPGQGISNTEAFF
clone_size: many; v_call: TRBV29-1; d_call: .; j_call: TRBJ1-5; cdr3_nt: TGCAGCGTTGGGACCGGGGACAATCAGCCCCAGCATTTT; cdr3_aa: CSVGTGDNQPQHF